Presented here are 8 T cell receptor beta chains from one specimen sequenced in a study of blood T cells in healthy people across ages. Primers used in a second PCR of roughly 6 to 12 cycles were a sample-barcoded 5' primer and a J-beta primer mix. TCRdb re-analysed the 5' RACE reads in MiXCR, keeping a single row per CDR3 protein. The sample holds around 970,000 distinct CDR3 sequences; 51% are singletons and the top ten take 20% to 25%. Specimen: blood. All receptors derive from an older woman in good health.

The chain is built from TRBV7-9 and TRBJ2-1; the match to TRBD2 covers 15 bases. Looked up from germline, CDR1 is SEHNR and CDR2 is FQNEAQ (reference sequence). The CDR3 is 17 amino acids. The ends lost 1 base at V and 7 bases at J; junction bases unmatched: 5. The CDR3 region has the DNA TGTGCCAGCAGCTTAGGGACTAGCGGGAGGGCGAGTAATGAGCAGTTCTTC. The encoded protein is CASSLGTSGRASNEQFF.

This clonotype was recorded many times. The chain is built from TRBV29-1 and TRBJ2-5; unclear D gene. In germline, CDR1 is SQVTM, CDR2 ANQGSEA. V dropped 6 bases and J dropped 5 bases, with 10 bases sitting between them. CDR3 length: 11 residues. CDR3 region: CSVAVWETQYF. Written as DNA, the CDR3 is TGCAGCGTAGCCGTGTGGGAGACCCAGTACTTC.

Many counts were recorded for this clonotype. The gene calls are TRBV7-2 and TRBJ2-3; TRBD1 aligns across 9 bases. The germline V gene has CDR1 SGHTA and CDR2 FQGNSA. V dropped 4 bases and J dropped 3; count of bases not matched to a gene: 11. This CDR3 is built from 17 residues. In DNA form, the CDR3 reads TGTGCCAGCAGCTCATCTGGGACAGGGAGTCGAACAGATACGCAGTATTTT. It is translated as CASSSSGTGSRTDTQYF.

This chain links TRBV29-1 with TRBJ2-7; D is perhaps TRBD2 (5 bases). CDR3 size: 12 residues. With 3 bases removed from V and 7 bases from J, the gap between germline ends came to 13 bases. From germline, CDR1 is SQVTM and CDR2 ANQGSEA. The CDR3 is CSVDGGGEEQYF. The DNA for the CDR3 is TGCAGCGTTGATGGAGGCGGCGAAGAGCAGTACTTC.

J is TRBJ1-6 and V is TRBV14; tentative D call: TRBD1 (6 bases). The CDR3 extends over 14 amino acids. The germline V and J ends were trimmed by 6 bases and 7 bases, with 13 bases remaining between them. In germline, CDR1 is SGHDN, CDR2 FVKESK. DNA of the CDR3: TGTGCCAGCAGTCGACAGGCGCAAAATTCACCCCTCCACTTT. It codes for CASSRQAQNSPLHF. The entire variable domain, with the rest obtained from reference TRBV14 and TRBJ1-6, is as follows: EAGVTQFPSHSVIEKGQTVTLRCDPISGHDNLYWYRRVMGKEIKFLLHFVKESKQDESGMPNNRFLAERTGGTYSTLKVQPAELEDSGVYFCASSRQAQNSPLHFGNGTRLTVT.

This clonotype was seen a few times. The genes are TRBV18 and TRBJ2-3; D is unresolved. The CDR3 length is 14 residues. Germline assignment: CDR1 KGHSH and CDR2 LQKENI. Deletions cut 2 bases from V and 3 bases from J, with 9 bases between. In DNA form, the CDR3 reads TGTGCCAGCTCACCATCCCCGAGGACAGATACGCAGTATTTT. Amino acids: CASSPSPRTDTQYF.

The chain joins TRBV29-1 to TRBJ2-7, with 11 positions matching TRBD1. The germline V gene has CDR1 SQVTM and CDR2 ANQGSEA. The CDR3 runs to 14 residues. V was clipped by 6 bases and J by 3 bases; unmatched bases: 7. CDR3 sequence: CSVSRGTGGYEQYF. The CDR3 DNA reads as TGCAGCGTCTCCCGCGGGACAGGGGGCTACGAGCAGTACTTC.

As concerns this clonotype: One junction end does not reproduce the germline sequence, and a read error may be involved. V gene TRBV20-1 combines with J gene TRBJ2-7; D remains ambiguous. This CDR3 is 14 amino acids long. Germline assignment: CDR1 DFQATT and CDR2 SNEGSKA (reference sequence). In nucleotides, the CDR3 is TGCGGTGCTAGAGATCTAGGCAAATCCTACGAGCAGTACTTC. This translates into CGARDLGKSYEQYF.